This T cell receptor beta chain was recovered during a study of human T cells and chemical hapten exposure. Findings and caveats of the study: A positive correlation with patch test score was shown by PT1 expanded TCR counts.

The study's library attached unique molecular identifiers to single cDNA molecules. TCRdb re-analysed the RACE reads in MiXCR, keeping a single row per CDR3 protein. The table includes 190,000 or so distinct CDR3 sequences, 24% detected once. V lost 2 bases and J 6 bases, leaving 8 bases between the germline ends. Germline V gene sequence: CDR1 MDHEN, CDR2 SYDVKM. CDR3 length: 12 amino acids. A few counts support this clonotype. No antigen is known for it. The time point was: patch test 3, about 24 weeks after DPC sensitization. As for treatment: therapeutic diphenylcyclopropenone sensitization with weekly scalp DPC. Unseparated into fractions, whole blood served as the source from which total RNA was extracted.

The chain links TRBV28 to TRBJ2-7, with no clear D. The clonotype comes from a woman aged 40 to 55 with alopecia areata. Some clones in this sample may be carry-over from other donors' samples. The sequencing here drew on whole blood, taken in connection with sensitization to the hapten diphenylcyclopropenone (DPC). This CDR3 is CASSLERSEQYF. The CDR3 DNA follows: TGTGCCAGCAGTTTAGAGAGGAGCGAGCAGTACTTC.